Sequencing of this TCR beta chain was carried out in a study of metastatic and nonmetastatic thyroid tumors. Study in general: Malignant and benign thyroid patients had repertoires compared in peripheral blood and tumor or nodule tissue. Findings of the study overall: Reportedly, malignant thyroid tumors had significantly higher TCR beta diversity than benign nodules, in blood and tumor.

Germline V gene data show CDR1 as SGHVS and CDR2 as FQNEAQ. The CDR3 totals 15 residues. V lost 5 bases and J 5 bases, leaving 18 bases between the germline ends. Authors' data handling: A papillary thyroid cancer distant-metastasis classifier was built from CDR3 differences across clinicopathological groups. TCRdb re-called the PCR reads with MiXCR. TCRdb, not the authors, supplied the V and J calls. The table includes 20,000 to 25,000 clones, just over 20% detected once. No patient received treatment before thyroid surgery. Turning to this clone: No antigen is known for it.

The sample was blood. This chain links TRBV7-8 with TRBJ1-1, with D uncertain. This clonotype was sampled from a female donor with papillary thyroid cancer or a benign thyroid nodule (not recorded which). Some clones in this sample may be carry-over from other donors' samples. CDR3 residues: CASSVNMVGNTEAFF. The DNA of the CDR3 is TGTGCCAGCAGCGTCAACATGGTGGGGAATACTGAAGCTTTCTTT.